The clone carrying this TCR beta chain occurred a few times. Its antigen is unidentified. The germline V gene has CDR1 MNHNY and CDR2 SVGAGI (reference sequence). The CDR3 totals 12 residues. V lost 4 bases and J 11 bases, leaving 12 bases between the germline ends. This specimen belongs to a study of OX40 agonist ivuxolimab in advanced cancers. At the level of the study: The treatment was a fully human IgG2 OX40 agonist, ivuxolimab. The dose of intravenous ivuxolimab that patients received every 2 weeks ranged from 0.01 to 10 mg/kg.

Study-level points and caveats: At 0.1 to 3.0 mg/kg and by week 6, clonal expansion occurred in CD4+ and CD8+ blood T cells. Expanded clones tended on average to be more numerous among CD8+ T cells than CD4+.

Profiled with immunoSEQ multiplex PCR; TCRdb holds only in-frame clones, not every one. This sample yields roughly 57,000 clones, of which roughly 82% are seen a single time; approximately 2.4% belongs to the top ten. This receptor was obtained from an adult with an advanced solid tumor such as melanoma, head and neck, liver or kidney cancer. Sequenced material: CD4+ or CD8+ T cells sorted from blood, taken in a trial of the OX40 agonist ivuxolimab. The chain combines TRBV6-6 with TRBJ1-5, with a possible D match to TRBD1 (6 bases). In DNA, the CDR3 is TGTGCCAGCAGTTCGGGGGCTAGGGCCCAGCATTTT. Translated, it gives CASSSGARAQHF.